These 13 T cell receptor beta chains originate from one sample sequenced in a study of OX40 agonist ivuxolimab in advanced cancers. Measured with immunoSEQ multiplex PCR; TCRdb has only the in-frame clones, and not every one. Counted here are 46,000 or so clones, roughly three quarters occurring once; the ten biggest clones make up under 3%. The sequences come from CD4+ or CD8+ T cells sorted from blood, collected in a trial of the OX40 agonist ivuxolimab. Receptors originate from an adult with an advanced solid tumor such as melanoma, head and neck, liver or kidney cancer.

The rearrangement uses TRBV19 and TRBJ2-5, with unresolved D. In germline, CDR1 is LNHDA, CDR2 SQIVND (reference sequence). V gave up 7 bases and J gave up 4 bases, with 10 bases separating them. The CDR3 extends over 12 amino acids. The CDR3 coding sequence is TGTGCCAGTACAAAGGGCGGAGAGACCCAGTACTTC. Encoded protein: CASTKGGETQYF.

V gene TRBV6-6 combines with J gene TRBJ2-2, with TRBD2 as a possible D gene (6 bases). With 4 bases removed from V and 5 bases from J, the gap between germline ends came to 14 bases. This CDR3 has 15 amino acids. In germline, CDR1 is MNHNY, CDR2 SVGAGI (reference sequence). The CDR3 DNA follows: TGTGCCAGCAGTTCCTTGGGACTGTTGACCGGGGAGCTGTTTTTT. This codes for CASSSLGLLTGELFF.

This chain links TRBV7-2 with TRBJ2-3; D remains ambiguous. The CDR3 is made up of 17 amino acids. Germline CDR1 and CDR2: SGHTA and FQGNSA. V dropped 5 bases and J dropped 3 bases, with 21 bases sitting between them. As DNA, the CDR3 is TGTGCCAGCAGCCCCCATCTGACACCCCAGCCTACAGATACGCAGTATTTT. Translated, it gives CASSPHLTPQPTDTQYF.

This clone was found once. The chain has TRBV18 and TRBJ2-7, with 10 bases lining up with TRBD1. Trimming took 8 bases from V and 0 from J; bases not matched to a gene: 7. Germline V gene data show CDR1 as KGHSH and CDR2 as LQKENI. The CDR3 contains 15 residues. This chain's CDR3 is CASLTWTGGSYEQYF. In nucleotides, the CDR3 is TGTGCCAGCCTAACGTGGACAGGGGGCTCCTACGAGCAGTACTTC.

The CDR3 nucleotides read TGTGCCAGCAGCTTAGGGGGACAGGGTAACACCGGGGAGCTGTTTTTT. Translated, it gives CASSLGGQGNTGELFF. The chain has TRBV11-3 and TRBJ2-2; 9 bases match TRBD1. With V trimmed by 1 base and J by 2 bases, 2 bases remained unmatched. This CDR3 is built from 16 residues. Germline assignment: CDR1 SGHNT and CDR2 YENEEA.

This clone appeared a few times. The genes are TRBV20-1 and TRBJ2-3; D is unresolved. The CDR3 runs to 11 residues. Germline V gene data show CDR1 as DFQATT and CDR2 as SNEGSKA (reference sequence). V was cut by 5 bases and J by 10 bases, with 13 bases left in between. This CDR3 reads CSAHAVVSQYF. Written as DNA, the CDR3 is TGCAGTGCTCACGCGGTGGTCTCGCAGTATTTT.

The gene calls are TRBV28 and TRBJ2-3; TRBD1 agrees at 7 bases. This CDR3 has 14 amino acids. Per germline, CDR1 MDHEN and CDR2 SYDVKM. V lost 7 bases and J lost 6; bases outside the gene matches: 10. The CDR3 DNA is TGTGCCAGCAACCCGGGACAGCCGGCGGATACGCAGTATTTT. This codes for CASNPGQPADTQYF.

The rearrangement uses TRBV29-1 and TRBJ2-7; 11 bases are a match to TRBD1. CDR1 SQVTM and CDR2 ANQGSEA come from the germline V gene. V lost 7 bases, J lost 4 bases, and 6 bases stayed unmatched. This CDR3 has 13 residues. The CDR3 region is CSASGQGVYEQYF. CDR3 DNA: TGCAGCGCCTCGGGACAGGGGGTGTACGAGCAGTACTTC.

This CDR3 is CASSMGRGTDTQYF. CDR3 DNA: TGTGCCAGTAGTATGGGACGGGGCACAGATACGCAGTATTTT. V usage is TRBV19 and J usage is TRBJ2-3; D is perhaps TRBD1 or TRBD2 (5 bases each). Trimming shortened V by 3 bases and J by 1 base, and 8 bases separated the two germline ends. The CDR3 has 14 residues. Germline CDR1 LNHDA, CDR2 SQIVND (reference sequence).

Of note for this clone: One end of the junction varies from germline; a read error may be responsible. The CDR3 here is CASRGSNPPLHF. The DNA of the CDR3 is TGTGCCAGCAGAGGAAGTAATCCACCCCTCCACTTT. This rearrangement joins TRBV2 to TRBJ1-6; no definite D call. Germline lookup yields CDR1 SNHLY and CDR2 FYNNEI. The CDR3 extends over 12 amino acids.

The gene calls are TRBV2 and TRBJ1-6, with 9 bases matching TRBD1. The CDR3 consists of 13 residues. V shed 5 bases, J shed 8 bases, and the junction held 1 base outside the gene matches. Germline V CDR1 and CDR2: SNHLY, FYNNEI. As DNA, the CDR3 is TGTGCCAGCAGTACAGGGGGCCATTCACCCCTCCACTTT. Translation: CASSTGGHSPLHF.

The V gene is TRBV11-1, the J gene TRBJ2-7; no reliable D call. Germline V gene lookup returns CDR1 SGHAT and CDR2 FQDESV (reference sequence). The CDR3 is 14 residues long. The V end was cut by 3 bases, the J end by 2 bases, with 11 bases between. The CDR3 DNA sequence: TGTGCCAGCAGCTTCGCGAGAAGGACCTACGAGCAGTACTTC. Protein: CASSFARRTYEQYF.

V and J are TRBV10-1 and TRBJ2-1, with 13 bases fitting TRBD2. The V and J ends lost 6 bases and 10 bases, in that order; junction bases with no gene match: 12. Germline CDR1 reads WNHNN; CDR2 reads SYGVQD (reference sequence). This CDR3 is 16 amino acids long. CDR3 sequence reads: CASSPKGTSGALEQFF. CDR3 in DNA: TGCGCCAGCAGCCCCAAGGGGACTAGCGGGGCCCTGGAGCAGTTCTTC.